Given below is one T cell receptor (beta chain) in context. These data originate in a study of blood T cell repertoires in COVID-19. Study overall: Specimens from acute and convalescent COVID-19 originated in the United States, Italy and Spain.

Trimming took 6 bases from V and 3 from J; bases not matched to a gene: 2. CDR3 length: 13 residues. The germline gives CDR1 LNHNV, CDR2 YYDKDF (reference sequence). Per the study methods: Amplification of reference gene primers was used by the study to estimate nucleated cell counts. Data came from immunoSEQ multiplex PCR; TCRdb stores just in-frame clones and leaves some out. V and J calls and clone size are those listed in that table; D and trimming were worked out from the DNA. This sample carries about 210,000 clones, about three quarters of them seen once, and the ten largest clones take about 7%.

This sequence joins TRBV15 and TRBJ2-4; 7 bases match TRBD1. Sample: peripheral blood. This clonotype originated in a woman in her seventies with acute or convalescent COVID-19. In nucleotides, the CDR3 is TGTGCCACCAGGAGGGACAGCAAAAACATTCAGTACTTC. This gives the protein CATRRDSKNIQYF.